This TCR beta chain was captured by sequencing in a study of spatial heterogeneity in lung cancer. Study as a whole: A unique TCR and UMI combination showed up more than ten times in raw reads, on average.

TCRdb itself ran the 5' RACE reads through MiXCR, one entry per CDR3 protein. Among fewer than 25,000 distinct CDR3 sequences listed, 3% to 3.5% were seen once. This clonotype was counted ten times or more. Germline CDR1 reads MNHNY; CDR2 reads SVGAGI (reference sequence). V was trimmed by 4 bases and J by 3 bases, leaving 16 bases between them. The CDR3 is made up of 15 amino acids. Regarding time point: sample taken at primary tumor resection. Frozen PBMC, nontumor lung or tumor provided whole RNA, which was sequenced unsorted. Samples were donated by 72 untreated early-stage non-small cell lung cancer patients.

The J gene is TRBJ2-7, the V gene TRBV6-6, with a tentative D call TRBD1 (5 bases). This TCR was sampled from a female donor with early-stage non-small cell lung cancer. Source: PBMCs, taken at surgery. CDR3 protein: CASSLVAGRRYEQYF. The CDR3 DNA reads as TGTGCCAGCAGTTTGGTGGCAGGGCGACGCTACGAGCAGTACTTC.